This T cell receptor (beta chain) derives from a study of shared clonotypes between healthy human individuals. The CDR3 is 16 amino acids. Germline V lookup: CDR1 SGHRS, CDR2 YFSETQ. Trimming cost V 4 bases and J 5 bases; bases outside gene matches: 11. The assay was immunoSEQ multiplex PCR, and TCRdb's table has in-frame clones only and misses some. In the table there are around 1,100,000 clones, 60% to 80% of which are singletons. The sequence derives from a man between 18 and 29 years old in good health. Some clones in this sample may be carry-over from other donors' samples. The chain uses TRBV5-1 and TRBJ2-5; 10 positions agree with TRBD2. Specimen: memory CD4+ T cells from PBMCs. Subset described: CD45RA-negative fraction. For the CDR3, the DNA is TGCGCCAGCAGCCCTGGGGGGACTAGCGATCGGGAGACCCAGTACTTC. It encodes CASSPGGTSDRETQYF.